This TCR beta chain was captured in a study of T cells in Graves' hyperthyroidism and ophthalmopathy. This clonotype appeared many times. Researchers amplified the TCR beta CDR3 regions from RNA transcripts. HTBI primers drove first-round RT-PCR of the TCR CDR3. MiXCR was run by TCRdb on the multiplex PCR reads, yielding one entry per CDR3 protein. Here the sample spans roughly 290,000 distinct CDR3 sequences, about an eighth being singletons. This CDR3 region has 13 residues. V gave up 5 bases and J gave up 9 bases, with 14 bases separating them. Looked up from germline, CDR1 is SGHAT and CDR2 is FQNNGV.

The chain combines TRBV11-2 with TRBJ2-1, with a possible D match to TRBD2 (6 bases). Specimen: blood. The source of this sequence is a woman between 25 and 40 years old with Graves' hyperthyroidism that later progressed to Graves' ophthalmopathy. CDR3 amino acids: CASSPPGVSEQFF. The CDR3 bases are TGTGCCAGCAGCCCCCCGGGGGTCTCTGAGCAGTTCTTC.